These T cell receptor beta chains were read from a single sample in a study of blood T cell repertoires in COVID-19. Libraries were prepared by immunoSEQ multiplex PCR; TCRdb keeps only in-frame clonotypes and omits some of them. The sample shows roughly 90,000 clones, 85% of them seen only once. The specimen was peripheral blood. The receptor source for this set is a man of 80 years or more with acute or convalescent COVID-19. CDR3s include the opening cysteine and the closing phenylalanine or tryptophan. A D gene is named only where the DNA matches it firmly. Clone size is shown for a subset of rows, as once, few, many or a class of expanded clone.

cdr3_aa cdr3_nt clone_size j_call v_call d_call
CASTLRTSGRREQFF TGTGCCAGCACCCTCCGGACTAGCGGGAGAAGGGAGCAGTTCTTC - TRBJ2-1 TRBV28 TRBD2
CATSDPAQGVLASGYTF TGTGCCACCAGTGATCCGGCACAGGGCGTTCTGGCTAGCGGCTACACCTTC - TRBJ1-2 TRBV24-1 -
CASSLAWTGGKIGELFF TGTGCCAGCAGCTTAGCATGGACAGGGGGCAAGATTGGGGAGCTGTTTTTT few TRBJ2-2 TRBV11-2 TRBD1
CASSLNSLSAYEQYF TGTGCCAGCAGCTTAAATTCGCTTTCGGCCTACGAGCAGTACTTC - TRBJ2-7 TRBV7-9 -
CAISPRGQDTQYF TGTGCCATCAGCCCCAGGGGGCAGGATACGCAGTATTTT - TRBJ2-3 TRBV10-3 TRBD1
CASSFFRGQGSQPQHF TGTGCCAGCAGCTTTTTTCGGGGACAGGGTTCCCAGCCCCAGCATTTT - TRBJ1-5 TRBV5-8 TRBD1
CASSQAQGHYEQYF TGCGCCAGCAGCCAAGCGCAGGGGCACTACGAGCAGTACTTC once TRBJ2-7 TRBV5-1 -
CASSQAATSGTSGKEQFF TGCGCCAGCAGCCAAGCAGCGACGTCCGGGACTAGCGGGAAAGAGCAGTTCTTC - TRBJ2-1 TRBV4-1 TRBD2
CASSPVPSSYNEQFF TGTGCCAGCAGCCCCGTGCCGAGCTCCTACAATGAGCAGTTCTTC - TRBJ2-1 TRBV5-4 -
CASSPRGYYGYTF TGTGCCAGCAGCCCTCGGGGGTATTATGGCTACACCTTC once TRBJ1-2 TRBV5-6 -